The source of this T cell receptor beta chain is a study of radiotherapy plus CTLA-4 blockade in lung cancer. The table came from immunoSEQ multiplex PCR; TCRdb's copy has only in-frame clones and leaves some out. The table shows under 45,000 clones, with roughly 73% occurring only once. On this clone: The antigen remains unidentified.

General study findings and limits: In blood, TCR clones derived from the tumor expanded after radiotherapy plus ipilimumab. Interferon-beta and early blood T cell clone dynamics reportedly predicted response best.

Sequencing used peripheral blood, obtained from a patient treated with radiotherapy plus ipilimumab. The sequence was obtained from a human donor with non-small cell lung cancer that progressed on radiotherapy plus ipilimumab.

CDR3 nucleotides: TGCGCCAGCAGCTTGGGGCAGTCGTACTCTGGAAACACCATATATTTT. Encoded protein: CASSLGQSYSGNTIYF. The J gene is TRBJ1-3, the V gene TRBV5-1; D is ambiguous. Per the germline V gene, CDR1 is SGHRS and CDR2 is YFSETQ. Trimming stripped 0 bases from V and 0 bases from J, with 10 bases between. The length of the CDR3 is 16 residues.